Listed here are 28 T cell receptor beta chains from one sample, sequenced in a study of patients and donors after allogeneic stem cell transplantation (dated by TCRdb to the early 2020s). The library was obtained by RT-PCR. Reads for this sample came from a NextSeq 550. TCRdb applied fastp at Q25 and MiXCR to the public reads, then kept only in-frame beta chains. When rows share a CDR3 protein, they turn into one entry using the most common DNA and genes. The sample table lists about 960,000 distinct CDR3 sequences, under 20% of them with a count of one. The top ten clonotypes cover around 6% of the sample. Material: blood, either unsorted or a sorted T cell fraction (not recorded which). All receptors come from a human donor who was either an allogeneic HSCT recipient or a stem cell or donor lymphocyte infusion donor (not recorded which). It is not recorded whose cells these are; they may come from a transplant donor.

This clonotype was seen only a few times. V is TRBV12-3 or TRBV12-4 and J is TRBJ2-1; D is perhaps TRBD1 or TRBD2 (5 bases each). V lost 6 bases and J lost 5, with 17 bases in between. CDR3 length: 15 residues. CDR3 region: CASSLLGTGHNEQFF. The CDR3 bases are TGTGCCAGCAGCCTTCTCGGGACCGGGCACAATGAGCAGTTCTTC.

This clonotype appeared many times. The chain is built from TRBV4-1 and TRBJ2-3, with D unresolved. V gave up 0 bases and J gave up 9 bases, with 10 bases separating them. This CDR3 is 13 amino acids long. Germline V CDR1 and CDR2: MGHRA, YSYEKL. DNA of the CDR3: TGCGCCAGCAGCCAAGATTACTCCTGGACGCAGTATTTT. This sequence encodes CASSQDYSWTQYF.

The chain links TRBV11-2 to TRBJ2-7, with 10 bases that match TRBD2. This CDR3 is 18 amino acids long. V dropped 0 bases and J dropped 0; count of bases not matched to a gene: 8. The germline V gene has CDR1 SGHAT and CDR2 FQNNGV. The CDR3 region has the DNA TGTGCCAGCAGCTTAGACCCGGGACTAGCGCCAAACTCCTACGAGCAGTACTTC. This gives the protein CASSLDPGLAPNSYEQYF.

The chain couples TRBV12-3 or TRBV12-4 to TRBJ2-2, with no clear D. The V end was cut by 5 bases, the J end by 7 bases, with 8 bases between. This CDR3 is built from 12 residues. The CDR3 is CASSRSHGELFF. For the CDR3, the DNA is TGTGCCAGCAGTCGATCTCACGGGGAGCTGTTTTTT.

This clonotype has just a few counts. The CDR3 loop reads CASSKGTPYEQYF. The CDR3 bases are TGTGCCAGCAGCAAAGGGACACCCTACGAGCAGTACTTC. This chain uses TRBV6-1 with TRBJ2-7; D may be TRBD1 (6 bases). Per the germline V gene, CDR1 is MNHNS and CDR2 is SASEGT. V shed 6 bases and J shed 2 bases, with 11 bases lying between them. This CDR3 is 13 amino acids long.

Only a few counts were recorded for this clonotype. The chain carries TRBV4-3 and TRBJ1-2, with 7 bases lining up with TRBD1. The J segment lost 4 bases and the V segment lost 0 bases, leaving 11 bases of the junction unmatched. Germline V gene sequence: CDR1 LGHNA, CDR2 YSLEER. The CDR3 loop spans 17 amino acids. Here the CDR3 DNA reads TGCGCCAGCAGCCAAGATGGCGCCGGGACAGCATTCTATGGCTACACCTTC. It specifies CASSQDGAGTAFYGYTF.

The table lists this clonotype with a few counts. The chain joins TRBV7-2 to TRBJ1-2, with 8 bases fitting TRBD1. Germline V lookup: CDR1 SGHTA, CDR2 FQGNSA. The CDR3 length is 17 residues. Trimming removed 1 base from V and 2 bases from J; junction bases left unmatched: 9. The CDR3 region has the DNA TGTGCCAGCAGCTTAGGATCTCCGGCAGGGGGCAACTATGGCTACACCTTC. It encodes CASSLGSPAGGNYGYTF.

The table lists this clonotype with a few counts. The V and J genes are TRBV11-2 and TRBJ2-1; TRBD2 might be the D (5 bases). This CDR3 spans 15 amino acids. V lost 5 bases, J lost 1 base, and 12 bases lay in between. Germline V gives CDR1 SGHAT, CDR2 FQNNGV. Here the CDR3 DNA reads TGTGCCAGCAGCCGCTACGGCGGGTCCTACAATGAGCAGTTCTTC. Translated, it gives CASSRYGGSYNEQFF.

This clonotype was recorded at least ten times. The V call is TRBV5-1, the J call TRBJ2-4; 10 positions match TRBD1. Germline CDR1 SGHRS, CDR2 YFSETQ. The CDR3 has 16 residues. With V trimmed by 0 bases and J by 1 base, 1 base remained unmatched. The CDR3 DNA reads as TGCGCCAGCAGCTTGGGACAGGGGGCGGCCAAAAACATTCAGTACTTC. Its translation: CASSLGQGAAKNIQYF.

This clonotype was observed at least ten times. The genes are TRBV5-1 and TRBJ1-2; possibly TRBD1 for D (6 bases). Germline V gives CDR1 SGHRS, CDR2 YFSETQ. The CDR3 is made up of 12 amino acids. With 8 bases removed from V and 3 bases from J, the gap between germline ends came to 11 bases. CDR3 in amino acids: CASRAGDYGYTF. Written as DNA, the CDR3 is TGCGCCAGTAGAGCAGGGGACTATGGCTACACCTTC.

The genes are TRBV24-1 and TRBJ1-5; no definite D call. This CDR3 is 14 amino acids long. CDR1 and CDR2 from the germline V gene are KGHDR and SFDVKD. Trimming removed 5 bases at V and 2 bases at J, with 9 bases between. In DNA form, the CDR3 reads TGTGCCACCAGTGTTGGCGGACGCAATCAGCCCCAGCATTTT. Protein: CATSVGGRNQPQHF.

This clonotype was observed a handful of times. This chain joins TRBV7-6 and TRBJ2-1, with no clear D. Germline V gives CDR1 SGHVS, CDR2 FNYEAQ. V dropped 5 bases and J dropped 8 bases, with 10 bases sitting between them. The CDR3 is 12 residues long. The CDR3 is CASSHGSDEQFF. CDR3 nucleotides: TGTGCCAGCAGCCATGGGTCTGATGAGCAGTTCTTC. Supplemented by reference TRBV7-6 and TRBJ2-1, the full variable domain reads GAGVSQSPRYKVTKRGQDVALRCDPISGHVSLYWYRQALGQGPEFLTYFNYEAQQDKSGLPNDRFSAERPEGSISTLTIQRTEQRDSAMYRCASSHGSDEQFFGPGTRLTVL.

The chain has TRBV13 and TRBJ2-3; possibly TRBD2 for D (6 bases). The CDR3 has 16 residues. Germline V lookup: CDR1 PRHDT, CDR2 FYEKMQ (reference sequence). Trimming removed 5 bases at V and 7 bases at J, with 22 bases between. Here the CDR3 reads CASSASPWEAPNTQYF. The CDR3 DNA sequence: TGTGCCAGCAGCGCAAGTCCATGGGAGGCCCCCAATACGCAGTATTTT.

Of note for this clonotype: This may arise from a read error, as a much more abundant clone is one base away. The chain has TRBV29-1 and TRBJ1-1; D call uncertain. Germline V CDR1 and CDR2: SQVTM, ANQGSEA. The CDR3 loop spans 11 amino acids. CDR3 residues: CSGVGNTKAFF. The CDR3 DNA reads as TGCAGCGGGGTTGGGAACACTAAAGCTTTCTTT. Full variable domain (remainder filled in from reference TRBV29-1 and TRBJ1-1): SAVISQKPSRDICQRGTSLTIQCQVDSQVTMMFWYRQQPGQSLTLIATANQGSEATYESGFVIDKFPISRPNLTFSTLTVSNMSPEDSSIYLCSGVGNTKAFFGQGTRLTVV.

The gene calls are TRBV4-1 and TRBJ1-2; 10 positions match TRBD1. The CDR3 totals 15 residues. The ends lost 4 bases at V and 6 bases at J; junction bases unmatched: 8. In germline, CDR1 is MGHRA, CDR2 YSYEKL. The CDR3 nucleotides read TGCGCCAGCAGCCTTCAAAGGACAGGGGGGAATGGCTACACCTTC. Translation: CASSLQRTGGNGYTF.

Only a few counts were recorded for this clonotype. V usage is TRBV5-4 and J usage is TRBJ1-4; D gene uncertain. This CDR3 has 15 residues. V was shortened by 2 bases and J by 5 bases, with 13 bases between the two germline ends. The germline CDR1 and CDR2 sequences are SGHNT and YYREEE (reference sequence). The CDR3 sequence is CASSLRRKRNEKLFF. The CDR3 nucleotides read TGTGCCAGCAGCTTACGGAGGAAACGAAATGAAAAACTGTTTTTT.

J is TRBJ1-1 and V is TRBV27, with D tentatively TRBD1 (6 bases). V lost 0 bases to trimming and J lost 5 bases, with 22 bases between them. Germline values: CDR1 MNHEY, CDR2 SMNVEV (reference sequence). This CDR3 is built from 18 residues. The CDR3 reads CASSLSGAGRGGVTEAFF. CDR3 nucleotide sequence: TGTGCCAGCAGTTTATCGGGGGCAGGGCGAGGAGGTGTGACTGAAGCTTTCTTT.

The chain carries TRBV5-1 and TRBJ1-2, with D unresolved. The ends were cut back, 0 bases at V and 6 bases at J, with 9 bases in the middle. Germline V CDR1 and CDR2: SGHRS, YFSETQ. The CDR3 spans 13 residues. The CDR3 loop reads CASSLVFSHGYTF. In DNA form, the CDR3 reads TGCGCCAGCAGCTTGGTATTCTCCCATGGCTACACCTTC. Full variable domain (rest looked up from reference TRBV5-1 and TRBJ1-2): KAGVTQTPRYLIKTRGQQVTLSCSPISGHRSVSWYQQTPGQGLQFLFEYFSETQRNKGNFPGRFSGRQFSNSRSEMNVSTLELGDSALYLCASSLVFSHGYTFGSGTRLTVV.

The rearrangement joins TRBV6-5 to TRBJ1-2; D is perhaps TRBD1 (6 bases). V was trimmed by 0 bases and J by 6 bases, leaving 17 bases between them. The CDR3 consists of 16 residues. Germline assignment: CDR1 MNHEY and CDR2 SVGAGI. CDR3 sequence (DNA): TGTGCCAGCAGTTACTCGGGGGAGGGGGGCGCGGATGGCTACACCTTC. Translation gives CASSYSGEGGADGYTF.

The genes are TRBV6-1 and TRBJ2-1; TRBD1 matches at 9 bases. Trimming removed 6 bases from V and 4 bases from J; junction bases left unmatched: 7. The CDR3 loop spans 15 amino acids. Germline CDR1 reads MNHNS; CDR2 reads SASEGT. The CDR3 spells CASRITGGPYNEQFF. DNA for the CDR3: TGTGCCAGCAGGATCACAGGGGGCCCTTACAATGAGCAGTTCTTC.

This chain joins TRBV29-1 and TRBJ2-7; the match to TRBD1 covers 9 bases. The germline V gene encodes CDR1 SQVTM and CDR2 ANQGSEA. With 6 bases clipped from V and 1 base from J, the junction kept 7 bases outside the gene matches. The CDR3 totals 14 residues. The CDR3 sequence is CSVYGQGFSYEQYF. CDR3 nucleotide sequence: TGCAGCGTCTACGGACAGGGGTTTTCCTACGAGCAGTACTTC.

In this sample, this clonotype turned up a few times. The chain is built from TRBV29-1 and TRBJ1-4, with D hard to call. CDR3 size: 14 residues. Germline CDR1 and CDR2: SQVTM and ANQGSEA. V lost 7 bases and J 0 bases, leaving 12 bases between the germline ends. CDR3 residues: CSAGRTATNEKLFF. DNA for the CDR3: TGCAGCGCCGGCCGTACTGCAACTAATGAAAAACTGTTTTTT.

This clonotype has ten or more counts. CDR3 region: CASSQRQDLRGTGELFF. CDR3 nucleotide sequence: TGCGCCAGCAGCCAAAGACAGGACTTGAGGGGCACCGGGGAGCTGTTTTTT. The rearrangement joins TRBV4-3 to TRBJ2-2, with D perhaps matching TRBD1 (6 bases). The germline V gene encodes CDR1 LGHNA and CDR2 YSLEER. CDR3 length equals 17 residues. Trimming took 2 bases from V and 4 from J, leaving 17 bases between them.

This chain connects TRBV12-3 or TRBV12-4 to TRBJ1-5; a possible D gene is TRBD1 (6 bases). V was cut by 3 bases and J by 0 bases, with 12 bases left in between. The CDR3 consists of 16 residues. The CDR3 DNA reads as TGTGCCAGCAGTTTTGGGGGCAGTTCTAGCAATCAGCCCCAGCATTTT. Translated: CASSFGGSSSNQPQHF.

This chain links TRBV12-3 or TRBV12-4 with TRBJ2-1; no definite D call. CDR3 length: 16 residues. V was trimmed by 7 bases and J by 0 bases, leaving 16 bases between them. The CDR3 spells CASTPPPKSSYNEQFF. The CDR3, as DNA: TGTGCCAGCACCCCCCCTCCGAAAAGCTCCTACAATGAGCAGTTCTTC.

The chain recombines TRBV10-3 with TRBJ2-7; either TRBD1 or TRBD2 may supply D (5 bases each). The CDR3 covers 12 residues. CDR1 and CDR2 from the germline V gene are ENHRY and SYGVKD. V lost 4 bases, J lost 4 bases, and 8 bases lay in between. Here the CDR3 DNA reads TGTGCCATCAGTGGGGACGGTTACGAGCAGTACTTC. This codes for CAISGDGYEQYF.

This clonotype was counted between two and nine times. At one end the junction does not follow the germline gene, possibly because of a read error. The rearrangement joins TRBV19 to TRBJ1-2; D unresolved. The V gene's germline CDR1 is LNHDA and CDR2 SQIVND (reference sequence). This CDR3 is 13 amino acids long. In DNA, the CDR3 is TGTGCCAGTAGTATAAGCGGTTTTGTACAGCCCTCCTTC. It translates to CASSISGFVQPSF.

The sample holds a few counts of this clonotype. The rearrangement joins TRBV27 to TRBJ2-3; D is undetermined. CDR3 length equals 15 residues. Germline CDR1 and CDR2: MNHEY and SMNVEV (reference sequence). Between the trimmed V and J ends, which lost 3 bases and 5 bases, there was a span of 15 bases. CDR3 region: CASSFGQTLRDTQYF. The CDR3 DNA follows: TGTGCCAGCAGTTTTGGTCAAACCTTGAGAGATACGCAGTATTTT.